These 29 T cell receptor beta chains originate from one sample sequenced in a study of siplizumab effects on memory and regulatory T cells. Some clones are missing from TCRdb's copy, which holds only in-frame ones; the method was immunoSEQ multiplex PCR. This sample has approximately 110,000 clones, with about 90% found just once. Material for sequencing was Tregs sorted from blood. Every receptor here comes from a human donor in good health.

This clone was counted a single time. The chain recombines TRBV10-3 with TRBJ1-2; D gene uncertain. The CDR3 contains 14 residues. V lost 4 bases to trimming and J lost 0 bases, with 9 bases between them. Germline V gene lookup returns CDR1 ENHRY and CDR2 SYGVKD. The CDR3 DNA reads TGTGCCATCAGTGTTGGCAATACTAACTATGGCTACACCTTC. This encodes CAISVGNTNYGYTF.

This chain uses TRBV19 with TRBJ2-1, with 8 bases that match TRBD2. The V and J ends lost 5 bases and 7 bases, in that order; junction bases with no gene match: 7. The CDR3 totals 14 residues. The germline V gene has CDR1 LNHDA and CDR2 SQIVND (reference sequence). CDR3 DNA: TGTGCCAGTAGTGATCGCGGGGGGAGGAATGAGCAGTTCTTC. It specifies CASSDRGGRNEQFF.

The gene calls are TRBV11-2 and TRBJ1-5; the D gene is possibly TRBD1 (6 bases). Germline V gene lookup returns CDR1 SGHAT and CDR2 FQNNGV. The CDR3 is 14 amino acids. Trimming cost V 5 bases and J 2 bases, with 10 bases left between them. This CDR3 is CASSTRQGNQPQHF. The CDR3, as DNA: TGTGCCAGCAGCACACGACAGGGCAATCAGCCCCAGCATTTT.

J is TRBJ1-2 and V is TRBV6-6; D remains ambiguous. V was clipped by 7 bases and J by 2 bases, with 20 bases between them. CDR1 MNHNY and CDR2 SVGAGI come from the germline V gene (reference sequence). The CDR3 spans 16 residues. CDR3 nucleotides: TGTGCCAGCACCACAAGGGCCGGAATCTACAACTATGGCTACACCTTC. This encodes CASTTRAGIYNYGYTF.

This chain joins TRBV2 and TRBJ1-1; no reliable D call. The CDR3 sequence is 13 residues long. Per the germline V gene, CDR1 is SNHLY and CDR2 is FYNNEI. V was trimmed by 5 bases and J by 11 bases, leaving 18 bases between them. DNA of the CDR3: TGTGCCAGCAGTATCGGCGGGATCTCTGTGGCTTTCTTT. Translated, it gives CASSIGGISVAFF.

This chain links TRBV29-1 with TRBJ1-1; 7 nucleotides agree with TRBD1. Germline CDR1 is SQVTM and CDR2 is ANQGSEA. CDR3 length: 12 amino acids. V lost 4 bases to trimming and J lost 7 bases; unmatched junction nucleotides: 6. The CDR3 bases are TGCAGCGTTGGTAACAGGGGAGGTGAAGCTTTCTTT. It yields the protein CSVGNRGGEAFF.

The chain joins TRBV19 to TRBJ1-1; the D gene is possibly TRBD1 (6 bases). CDR1 is LNHDA, CDR2 SQIVND, per germline (reference sequence). The ends were cut back, 3 bases at V and 5 bases at J, with 16 bases in the middle. This CDR3 has 15 residues. DNA for the CDR3: TGTGCCAGTAGTATGATTGGGCAGGGGAGGACTGAAGCTTTCTTT. Residues: CASSMIGQGRTEAFF.

The CDR3 DNA reads TGTGCCATCAGATCCCCTATGAATTCACCCCTCCACTTT. Its protein product is CAIRSPMNSPLHF. The chain employs TRBV10-3 and TRBJ1-6; D not resolved. Trimming removed 6 bases at V and 7 bases at J, with 10 bases between. The CDR3 is 13 amino acids. Germline V CDR1 and CDR2: ENHRY, SYGVKD.

The CDR3: CASSKGDSSYEQYF. The CDR3 coding sequence is TGTGCCAGCAGCAAGGGGGACAGTTCCTACGAGCAGTACTTC. This chain uses TRBV21-1 with TRBJ2-7; no DNA check was done on the table's D call, TRBD1. TRBV21-1 is an annotated pseudogene. The CDR3 covers 14 residues.

The chain has TRBV6-1 and TRBJ1-1; weak D call: TRBD1 (5 bases). V was shortened by 6 bases and J by 4 bases, with 18 bases between the two germline ends. Germline V gene lookup returns CDR1 MNHNS and CDR2 SASEGT. This CDR3 is 15 amino acids long. CDR3 nucleotides: TGTGCCAGCAGCAAGGACCCCACGGGGGGCACTGAAGCTTTCTTT. It encodes CASSKDPTGGTEAFF.

This chain uses TRBV6-1 with TRBJ2-7; tentatively, D is TRBD1 (6 bases). Germline lookup yields CDR1 MNHNS and CDR2 SASEGT. Deletions cut 5 bases from V and 1 base from J, with 12 bases between. The CDR3 spans 14 residues. The CDR3: CASSWAGVSYEQYF. The CDR3 DNA follows: TGTGCCAGCAGTTGGGCAGGGGTATCCTACGAGCAGTACTTC.

The rearrangement links TRBV18 to TRBJ1-2; no definite D call. This CDR3 region has 13 residues. Germline V gene data show CDR1 as KGHSH and CDR2 as LQKENI. Trimming removed 3 bases from V and 5 bases from J, with 10 bases in between. The CDR3 coding sequence is TGTGCCAGCTCACCGGCCGTTCATTATGGCTACACCTTC. Protein product: CASSPAVHYGYTF.

The CDR3: CASSSGQGGGANVLTF. The DNA for the CDR3 is TGTGCCAGCAGCTCTGGACAGGGAGGTGGGGCCAACGTCCTGACTTTC. V gene TRBV5-4 combines with J gene TRBJ2-6, with 8 nucleotides matching TRBD1. The CDR3 totals 16 residues. Germline assignment: CDR1 SGHNT and CDR2 YYREEE (reference sequence). V shed 3 bases, J shed 3 bases, and the junction held 5 bases outside the gene matches.

The sample holds a few counts of this clone. The rearrangement uses TRBV19 and TRBJ1-1; D is possibly TRBD1 (5 bases). The CDR3 extends over 13 amino acids. CDR1 LNHDA and CDR2 SQIVND come from the germline V gene (reference sequence). Trimming removed 4 bases at V and 4 bases at J, with 10 bases between. The CDR3 sequence is CASSNLRVTEAFF. CDR3 sequence (DNA): TGTGCCAGTAGTAACCTCAGGGTCACTGAAGCTTTCTTT.

The V and J genes are TRBV5-4 and TRBJ2-1; possibly TRBD2 for D (6 bases). The germline V and J ends were trimmed by 0 bases and 2 bases, with 9 bases remaining between them. The CDR3 runs 15 residues. CDR1 SGHNT and CDR2 YYREEE come from the germline V gene (reference sequence). CDR3 region: CASSLASATYNEQFF. As DNA, the CDR3 is TGTGCCAGCAGCTTGGCTAGCGCAACCTACAATGAGCAGTTCTTC.

The gene calls are TRBV25-1 and TRBJ1-4; 11 positions match TRBD1. This CDR3 has 16 residues. CDR1 MGHDK and CDR2 SYGVNS come from the germline V gene. Trimming at V came to 4 bases and at J to 11 bases, leaving 12 bases not matched to a gene. The CDR3 protein is CASSARELGQGGKLFF. Here the CDR3 DNA reads TGTGCCAGCAGTGCCCGAGAATTGGGACAGGGGGGTAAACTGTTTTTT.

The chain carries TRBV15 and TRBJ1-1; 9 bases agree with TRBD1. The CDR3 covers 15 residues. Germline CDR1 reads LNHNV; CDR2 reads YYDKDF (reference sequence). With V trimmed by 2 bases and J by 7 bases, 8 bases remained unmatched. The CDR3 loop reads CATSRLAQGAGEAFF. Here the CDR3 DNA reads TGTGCCACCAGCAGATTGGCACAGGGGGCCGGTGAAGCTTTCTTT.

The chain is built from TRBV7-9 and TRBJ1-2; D call uncertain. Per germline, CDR1 SEHNR and CDR2 FQNEAQ (reference sequence). The CDR3 consists of 15 residues. V was cut by 2 bases and J by 1 base, with 11 bases left in between. CDR3 bases: TGTGCCAGCAGCTTACAATGGGGATTTAACTATGGCTACACCTTC. This encodes CASSLQWGFNYGYTF.

The V gene is TRBV5-5, the J gene TRBJ1-6; 8 positions agree with TRBD1. With V trimmed by 4 bases and J by 9 bases, 6 bases remained unmatched. Per the germline V gene, CDR1 is SGHKS and CDR2 is YYEKEE (reference sequence). The CDR3 has 14 amino acids. The CDR3 nucleotides read TGTGCCAGCAGCATCGACAGGGGTAGTTCACCCCTCCACTTT. This encodes CASSIDRGSSPLHF.

CDR3 residues: CASSMEGSSYNEQFF. DNA of the CDR3: TGTGCCAGTAGTATGGAAGGTAGCTCCTACAATGAGCAGTTCTTC. The chain has TRBV19 and TRBJ2-1; no firm D call. Germline CDR1 reads LNHDA; CDR2 reads SQIVND (reference sequence). The CDR3 extends over 15 amino acids. V lost 3 bases and J 0 bases, leaving 9 bases between the germline ends.

The chain carries TRBV5-6 and TRBJ1-2, with D possibly matching TRBD1 (5 bases). The CDR3 has 15 amino acids. Germline V gene sequence: CDR1 SGHDT, CDR2 YYEEEE. With 5 bases removed from V and 8 bases from J, the gap between germline ends came to 22 bases. CDR3 sequence (DNA): TGTGCCAGCAGTCGTACCATGGGGGGACGGCACGGCTACACCTTC. This sequence encodes CASSRTMGGRHGYTF. The variable domain in full, completed from reference TRBV5-6 and TRBJ1-2, reads DAGVTQSPTHLIKTRGQQVTLRCSPKSGHDTVSWYQQALGQGPQFIFQYYEEEERQRGNFPDRFSGHQFPNYSSELNVNALLLGDSALYLCASSRTMGGRHGYTFGSGTRLTVV.

A word on this clone: An end of the junction does not agree with germline; a read error may underlie this. This chain links TRBV7-9 with TRBJ1-1; 9 nucleotides line up with TRBD1. The CDR3 runs 14 residues. CDR1 and CDR2 from the germline V gene are SEHNR and FQNEAQ (reference sequence). CDR3 region: CASSFHGTGPWWDF. CDR3 DNA sequence: TGTGCCAGCAGCTTCCATGGGACAGGGCCGTGGTGGGACTTT.

CDR3 protein: CASRLTGAHGYTF. CDR3 sequence (DNA): TGTGCCAGCAGGTTAACGGGAGCCCATGGCTACACCTTC. The V gene is TRBV5-4, the J gene TRBJ1-2; no firm D call. This CDR3 has 13 residues. Trimming pared 5 bases from V and 6 bases from J, leaving 14 bases between. Germline V gene lookup returns CDR1 SGHNT and CDR2 YYREEE (reference sequence). Drawing the rest from reference TRBV5-4 and TRBJ1-2, the complete variable domain is ETGVTQSPTHLIKTRGQQVTLRCSSQSGHNTVSWYQQALGQGPQFIFQYYREEENGRGNFPPRFSGLQFPNYSSELNVNALELDDSALYLCASRLTGAHGYTFGSGTRLTVV.

Only one count was recorded for this clone. The chain recombines TRBV1 with TRBJ2-7; the table's D call TRBD1 went unverified against the DNA. TRBV1 is shown as a pseudogene. CDR3 length: 15 amino acids. The CDR3: CTSSSHPGQPYEQYF. The CDR3 coding sequence is TGCACCAGCAGTTCCCACCCCGGACAGCCCTACGAGCAGTACTTC.

The chain has TRBV2 and TRBJ2-5; the D gene is possibly TRBD1 (6 bases). The ends were cut back, 8 bases at V and 2 bases at J, with 15 bases in the middle. The CDR3 extends over 14 amino acids. The germline V gene has CDR1 SNHLY and CDR2 FYNNEI. CDR3 DNA sequence: TGTGCCAGCCATGAAAAAGGGGGTCAAGAGACCCAGTACTTC. This sequence encodes CASHEKGGQETQYF.

This clone was counted between two and nine times. V is TRBV2 and J is TRBJ1-3; a possible D gene is TRBD1 (6 bases). Trimming stripped 8 bases from V and 2 bases from J, with 28 bases between. The length of the CDR3 is 19 residues. Germline V gene data show CDR1 as SNHLY and CDR2 as FYNNEI. CDR3 DNA: TGTGCCAGCGCATCCATATCCTACAGGGCGAGGGGCGCTGGAAACACCATATATTTT. Translation: CASASISYRARGAGNTIYF.

The chain carries TRBV28 and TRBJ1-4; D ambiguous. This CDR3 has 15 amino acids. From germline, CDR1 is MDHEN and CDR2 SYDVKM. V lost 2 bases, J lost 0 bases, and 7 bases lay in between. CDR3 loop: CASSLVGTTNEKLFF. DNA of the CDR3: TGTGCCAGCAGTTTAGTTGGGACAACTAATGAAAAACTGTTTTTT.

The chain carries TRBV19 and TRBJ1-2, with 10 positions matching TRBD1. The ends lost 9 bases at V and 2 bases at J; junction bases unmatched: 12. The CDR3 sequence is 16 residues long. CDR1 LNHDA and CDR2 SQIVND come from the germline V gene (reference sequence). CDR3 sequence (DNA): TGTGCCAGCCTCCCCCTAAGGGACAGGGGAAACTATGGCTACACCTTC. It is translated as CASLPLRDRGNYGYTF.

This sequence joins TRBV25-1 and TRBJ1-2, with a possible D match to TRBD1 (5 bases). Per germline, CDR1 MGHDK and CDR2 SYGVNS. The V gene lost 5 bases and the J gene lost 8 bases, with 21 bases spanning the gap. The CDR3 runs 15 residues. CDR3 nucleotides: TGTGCCAGCAGTTGGACTGACAGCGCCCAGGGAGGCTACACCTTC. Translating gives CASSWTDSAQGGYTF.